The 29 T cell receptor beta chains presented below share a single source sample, sequenced in a study of CD4 T cells in relation to SARS-CoV-2 and coronaviruses. Generated by immunoSEQ multiplex PCR, the TCRdb table keeps only in-frame clones and is missing some. This table holds about 68,000 clones, 85% to 95% found once. The unexposed donors gave CD4+ T cells in about 2011-2019, prior to COVID-19. Material for sequencing was naive CD4+ T cells from PBMCs. Subset meaning: naive CD4+ T cells isolated by negative enrichment. The source of these receptors is a human donor in good health.

J is TRBJ2-2 and V is TRBV19; TRBD1 is a possible D gene (6 bases). CDR1 is LNHDA and CDR2 is SQIVND in the germline V gene (reference sequence). V lost 3 bases and J lost 7, with 18 bases in between. The CDR3 sequence is 16 residues long. The CDR3 sequence is CASSIIRTAEHGELFF. The CDR3 DNA reads TGTGCCAGTAGTATCATCCGGACAGCCGAGCACGGGGAGCTGTTTTTT.

The genes are TRBV5-4 and TRBJ2-7, with a weak D call TRBD1 (5 bases). Germline values: CDR1 SGHNT, CDR2 YYREEE (reference sequence). There are 15 residues in the CDR3. The V end lost 0 bases, the J end lost 2 bases, and 12 bases lay between the germline ends. This CDR3 reads CASSLGQSKTYEQYF. The CDR3 nucleotides read TGTGCCAGCAGCTTGGGACAGTCCAAAACCTACGAGCAGTACTTC.

This rearrangement joins TRBV18 to TRBJ2-7; no clear D. This CDR3 spans 12 amino acids. Trimming pared 3 bases from V and 3 bases from J, leaving 6 bases between. Germline lookup yields CDR1 KGHSH and CDR2 LQKENI. CDR3 protein: CASSPGRYEQYF. CDR3 in DNA: TGTGCCAGCTCACCTGGGCGCTACGAGCAGTACTTC.

The chain joins TRBV5-1 to TRBJ1-4; 9 bases match TRBD1. J was trimmed by 8 bases and V by 4 bases; bases with no gene match: 9. The CDR3 totals 15 residues. Germline V gene lookup returns CDR1 SGHRS and CDR2 YFSETQ. The CDR3 DNA is TGCGCCAGCAGCGTGATGGGACAGGGTGGAGAAAAACTGTTTTTT. It translates to CASSVMGQGGEKLFF.

CDR3: CASSEVWTGYTQYF. The CDR3 region has the DNA TGTGCCAGCAGTGAAGTGTGGACTGGGTATACGCAGTATTTT. The rearrangement joins TRBV6-1 to TRBJ2-3; D is possibly TRBD2 (5 bases). Germline V gene sequence: CDR1 MNHNS, CDR2 SASEGT. V dropped 1 base and J dropped 7 bases, with 12 bases sitting between them. CDR3 length: 14 amino acids.

V and J are TRBV19 and TRBJ2-3, with TRBD2 matching over 8 bases. With 10 bases clipped from V and 2 bases from J, the junction kept 8 bases outside the gene matches. The CDR3 totals 14 residues. The germline V gene has CDR1 LNHDA and CDR2 SQIVND (reference sequence). DNA of the CDR3: TGTGCCACCCTAGGACTAGCCTCCACAGATACGCAGTATTTT. This codes for CATLGLASTDTQYF.

V is TRBV6-5 and J is TRBJ2-7, with TRBD1 matching over 9 bases. V gave up 5 bases and J gave up 4 bases; unmatched junction bases: 9. CDR3 size: 15 residues. Germline-derived CDR1 and CDR2 are MNHEY and SVGAGI. The DNA of the CDR3 is TGTGCCAGCAGTCCTGGACAGGGGTCATATTACGAGCAGTACTTC. This translates into CASSPGQGSYYEQYF.

This chain connects TRBV28 to TRBJ1-6; 7 bases align to TRBD1. The CDR3 has 14 residues. In germline, CDR1 is MDHEN, CDR2 SYDVKM. With 7 bases clipped from V and 7 bases from J, the junction kept 7 bases outside the gene matches. CDR3 loop: CASNLDRDNSPLHF. For the CDR3, the DNA is TGTGCCAGCAACCTCGACAGGGACAATTCACCCCTCCACTTT. The full variable domain, its missing parts supplied by reference TRBV28 and TRBJ1-6, is DVKVTQSSRYLVKRTGEKVFLECVQDMDHENMFWYRQDPGLGLRLIYFSYDVKMKEKGDIPEGYSVSREKKERFSLILESASTNQTSMYLCASNLDRDNSPLHFGNGTRLTVT.

The V gene is TRBV7-2, the J gene TRBJ2-2; D not resolved. CDR3 length: 13 amino acids. The germline gives CDR1 SGHTA, CDR2 FQGNSA. Trimming removed 5 bases from V and 7 bases from J, with 11 bases in between. This CDR3 is CASSITELGELFF. CDR3 DNA: TGTGCCAGCAGCATAACAGAGCTCGGGGAGCTGTTTTTT. The whole variable domain, remainder taken from reference TRBV7-2 and TRBJ2-2, is GAGVSQSPSNKVTEKGKDVELRCDPISGHTALYWYRQSLGQGLEFLIYFQGNSAPDKSGLPSDRFSAERTGGSVSTLTIQRTQQEDSAVYLCASSITELGELFFGEGSRLTVL.

V and J are TRBV4-1 and TRBJ1-6, with no clear D. V lost 4 bases and J 5 bases, leaving 18 bases between the germline ends. This CDR3 contains 17 residues. Per germline, CDR1 MGHRA and CDR2 YSYEKL. In DNA, the CDR3 is TGCGCCAGCAGCCTACGGGAAAAGACGGCGGATAATTCACCCCTCCACTTT. This translates into CASSLREKTADNSPLHF.

Comment on this clone: The same CDR3 arises from other DNA sequences in this sample as well. This rearrangement joins TRBV5-1 to TRBJ2-2; 11 bases align to TRBD2. Trimming removed 2 bases from V and 1 base from J; junction bases left unmatched: 1. Germline CDR1 is SGHRS and CDR2 is YFSETQ. The CDR3 loop spans 16 amino acids. The CDR3 DNA sequence: TGCGCCAGCAGCTTCCTAGCGGGGGGGAACACCGGGGAGCTGTTTTTT. Residues: CASSFLAGGNTGELFF. The variable domain in full, with the rest retrieved from reference TRBV5-1 and TRBJ2-2, is KAGVTQTPRYLIKTRGQQVTLSCSPISGHRSVSWYQQTPGQGLQFLFEYFSETQRNKGNFPGRFSGRQFSNSRSEMNVSTLELGDSALYLCASSFLAGGNTGELFFGEGSRLTVL.

This rearrangement joins TRBV10-2 to TRBJ2-1; D remains ambiguous. CDR1 and CDR2 (germline): WSHSY, SAAADI. CDR3 size: 13 residues. The V end lost 6 bases, the J end lost 6 bases, and 12 bases lay between the germline ends. CDR3: CASRDPGPNEQFF. The CDR3 DNA is TGCGCCAGCAGGGACCCCGGCCCCAATGAGCAGTTCTTC.

V is TRBV25-1 and J is TRBJ1-3; D possibly corresponds to TRBD1 (6 bases). CDR1 and CDR2 (germline): MGHDK, SYGVNS. CDR3 length: 18 residues. Between the trimmed V and J ends, which lost 0 bases and 3 bases, there was a span of 18 bases. The CDR3: CASSEYPEQGKFGNTIYF. The CDR3 DNA follows: TGTGCCAGCAGTGAATACCCGGAGCAGGGGAAGTTTGGAAACACCATATATTTT.

This chain uses TRBV12-3 or TRBV12-4 with TRBJ2-1; D uncertain. The CDR3 sequence is 12 residues long. V was cut by 3 bases and J by 1 base, with 1 base left in between. CDR3 residues: CASSLSYNEQFF. The CDR3 DNA is TGTGCCAGCAGTTTGTCCTACAATGAGCAGTTCTTC.

J is TRBJ1-1 and V is TRBV11-2; 7 bases are shared with TRBD1. The CDR3 sequence is 13 residues long. CDR1 is SGHAT and CDR2 is FQNNGV in the germline V gene. V lost 4 bases to trimming and J lost 3 bases; unmatched junction nucleotides: 2. The CDR3 DNA is TGTGCCAGCAGCTCTACAGGGGACACTGAAGCTTTCTTT. It translates to CASSSTGDTEAFF.

This clone was recorded once. The rearrangement links TRBV19 to TRBJ2-1, with D perhaps matching TRBD1 or TRBD2 (5 bases each). CDR3 length equals 17 residues. Germline V CDR1 and CDR2: LNHDA, SQIVND (reference sequence). The V end was cut by 5 bases, the J end by 0 bases, with 17 bases between. Here the CDR3 DNA reads TGTGCCAGTAGTGCCCGGGACCCCTGGAGCTCCTACAATGAGCAGTTCTTC. It specifies CASSARDPWSSYNEQFF.

The rearrangement joins TRBV2 to TRBJ2-3; 11 bases are a match to TRBD2. V lost 7 bases, J lost 3 bases, and 6 bases stayed unmatched. This CDR3 comprises 15 residues. Germline V CDR1 and CDR2: SNHLY, FYNNEI. This CDR3 reads CASNVAGGPTDTQYF. The CDR3 region has the DNA TGTGCCAGCAATGTAGCGGGAGGGCCGACAGATACGCAGTATTTT.

This clone was detected only a few times. The chain joins TRBV28 to TRBJ1-3; 7 bases are a match to TRBD1. Per the germline V gene, CDR1 is MDHEN and CDR2 is SYDVKM. This CDR3 region has 13 residues. The V and J ends lost 5 bases and 8 bases, in that order; junction bases with no gene match: 6. The CDR3 DNA is TGTGCCAGCAGTCCGGGACAGAGTTACACCATATATTTT. Its translation is CASSPGQSYTIYF.

This chain joins TRBV5-1 and TRBJ2-2, with D uncertain. This CDR3 spans 12 amino acids. Germline V gives CDR1 SGHRS, CDR2 YFSETQ. V was clipped by 5 bases and J by 5 bases, with 7 bases between them. CDR3 residues: CASRTETGELFF. The CDR3 DNA sequence: TGCGCCAGCAGAACGGAGACCGGGGAGCTGTTTTTT. Full variable domain (outside the CDR3, taken from reference TRBV5-1 and TRBJ2-2): KAGVTQTPRYLIKTRGQQVTLSCSPISGHRSVSWYQQTPGQGLQFLFEYFSETQRNKGNFPGRFSGRQFSNSRSEMNVSTLELGDSALYLCASRTETGELFFGEGSRLTVL.

This clone appeared a few times. This chain uses TRBV14 with TRBJ2-7, with a possible D match to TRBD2 (5 bases). Trimming shortened V by 4 bases and J by 0 bases, and 10 bases separated the two germline ends. The CDR3 loop spans 14 amino acids. Germline values: CDR1 SGHDN, CDR2 FVKESK. CDR3 sequence reads: CASSPLRGSYEQYF. DNA of the CDR3: TGTGCCAGCAGCCCCCTACGGGGCTCCTACGAGCAGTACTTC. Supplemented by reference TRBV14 and TRBJ2-7, the full variable domain reads EAGVTQFPSHSVIEKGQTVTLRCDPISGHDNLYWYRRVMGKEIKFLLHFVKESKQDESGMPNNRFLAERTGGTYSTLKVQPAELEDSGVYFCASSPLRGSYEQYFGPGTRLTVT.

The V gene is TRBV6-5, the J gene TRBJ1-2, with a weak D call TRBD1 (5 bases). This CDR3 is built from 15 residues. Looked up from germline, CDR1 is MNHEY and CDR2 is SVGAGI. Between the trimmed V and J ends, which lost 11 bases and 3 bases, there was a span of 22 bases. The CDR3 nucleotides are TGTGCCGGGTCCTTAGGGGAGGGGTTGGACTATGGCTACACCTTC. Translated: CAGSLGEGLDYGYTF.

This chain uses TRBV7-2 with TRBJ1-1; D is perhaps TRBD1 (5 bases). The CDR3 contains 13 residues. Germline V CDR1 and CDR2: SGHTA, FQGNSA. V lost 1 base and J lost 4, with 7 bases in between. The CDR3 is CASSLGQPTEAFF. CDR3 nucleotide sequence: TGTGCCAGCAGCTTAGGACAGCCCACTGAAGCTTTCTTT.

This chain connects TRBV24-1 to TRBJ1-4, with 10 bases aligning to TRBD1. Germline CDR1 reads KGHDR; CDR2 reads SFDVKD. The ends lost 3 bases at V and 8 bases at J; junction bases unmatched: 5. This CDR3 is built from 15 residues. The chain's CDR3 is CATSDPGTGDEKLFF. CDR3 bases: TGTGCCACCAGTGATCCCGGGACAGGGGACGAAAAACTGTTTTTT.

The DNA of the CDR3 is TGTGCCAGTAGTATACAGGGGGCAGGGTCTGGAAACACCATATATTTT. Translated, it gives CASSIQGAGSGNTIYF. V gene TRBV19 combines with J gene TRBJ1-3, with 8 bases aligning to TRBD1. Germline V gives CDR1 LNHDA, CDR2 SQIVND (reference sequence). V gave up 2 bases and J gave up 1 base; unmatched junction bases: 4. This CDR3 has 16 residues.

This clone was counted once. The junction departs from the called germline gene at one end, perhaps through a read error. J is TRBJ2-5 and V is TRBV9; D is perhaps TRBD1 (5 bases). The CDR3 is 14 amino acids. Germline V gene lookup returns CDR1 SGDLS and CDR2 YYNGEE. CDR3 protein: CVMVQGQHQETQYF. The DNA of the CDR3 is TGCGTTATGGTCCAGGGTCAACACCAAGAGACCCAGTACTTC.

J is TRBJ1-6 and V is TRBV19; D remains unclear. In germline, CDR1 is LNHDA, CDR2 SQIVND (reference sequence). V was clipped by 3 bases and J by 10 bases, with 7 bases between them. CDR3 length: 12 residues. This CDR3 reads CASSMGRSPLHF. The DNA of the CDR3 is TGTGCCAGTAGTATGGGGAGATCACCCCTCCACTTT.

This clone was seen only once. V usage is TRBV18 and J usage is TRBJ1-5; no clear D. V shed 6 bases and J shed 0 bases, with 12 bases lying between them. Germline V gene data show CDR1 as KGHSH and CDR2 as LQKENI. The CDR3 is 15 residues long. The DNA for the CDR3 is TGTGCCAGCTCCCCTGGCCTTTATAGCAATCAGCCCCAGCATTTT. Its translation is CASSPGLYSNQPQHF.

The gene calls are TRBV6-5 and TRBJ2-3, with unresolved D. Germline V CDR1 and CDR2: MNHEY, SVGAGI. The CDR3 has 16 amino acids. V lost 4 bases, J lost 2 bases, and 16 bases lay in between. CDR3 nucleotide sequence: TGTGCCAGCAGTTCGGCCGACGCAATTTACACAGATACGCAGTATTTT. Amino acids: CASSSADAIYTDTQYF.

The V call is TRBV5-1, the J call TRBJ2-7; D is possibly TRBD1 or TRBD2 (5 bases each). V shed 4 bases and J shed 6 bases, with 14 bases lying between them. CDR3 length: 13 amino acids. Germline CDR1 is SGHRS and CDR2 is YFSETQ. The CDR3 DNA sequence: TGCGCCAGCAGCACGGGACCCCGTTCCGAGCAGTACTTC. The encoded protein is CASSTGPRSEQYF.